This T cell receptor beta chain was identified in a study of radiotherapy plus CTLA-4 blockade in lung cancer. In the study overall: With 25% to 40% of patients having disease control, objective responses were seen in about 19%. The study, taken as a whole, reports: Interferon-beta and early blood T cell clone dynamics reportedly predicted response best. Expansion of tumor-derived TCR clones was observed in blood after radiotherapy plus ipilimumab.

Regarding this clone: Its antigen remains unidentified.

Sequencing was performed with immunoSEQ multiplex PCR; in TCRdb, only in-frame clones are kept and a portion is missing. Here the sample spans roughly 44,000 clones, around 77% being singletons. Germline CDR1 and CDR2: SNHLY and FYNNEI. The CDR3 contains 15 residues. Trimming cost V 8 bases and J 0 bases, with 11 bases left between them. In chemo-refractory metastatic non-small-cell lung cancer, patients got ipilimumab CTLA-4 blockade together with focal radiation. The sample was peripheral blood, taken from a patient treated with radiotherapy plus ipilimumab. This sequence originates from a human donor with non-small cell lung cancer who had stable disease on radiotherapy plus ipilimumab. The chain employs TRBV2 and TRBJ1-6, with D unresolved. As DNA, the CDR3 is TGTGCCAGCGGGGAGTTGAGCTCCTATAATTCACCCCTCCACTTT. Its translation is CASGELSSYNSPLHF.